This T cell receptor (beta chain) was captured in a study of beta chain features in type 1 diabetes. Researchers reported sorting CD4+ naive, central memory, regulatory and stem cell-like memory cells via CD45RO/CCR7/CD25/CD127/CD95/CD27. Each population that was sorted was more than 98% pure. The study's findings and limits: Unsettled here was the matter of whether HLA type influences TCRB rearrangement. Sampled from patients, naive, central memory and Treg TCRB repertoires appeared more similar than those sampled from healthy donors.

Reverse transcription of all isolated RNA meant that expressed TCRB transcripts were sequenced. Sequenced by immunoSEQ multiplex PCR; TCRdb stores in-frame clones only, minus some. Of about 410,000 clones in the sample, approximately 15% were seen once. Germline CDR1 LGHNA, CDR2 YSLEER. The length of the CDR3 is 14 residues. V was cut by 4 bases and J by 7 bases, with 13 bases left in between. This clone was seen a few times. Its antigen is not identified. The sequenced sample was naive CD4+ T cells from blood. This receptor was identified in a man younger than 45 in good health. V is TRBV4-3 and J is TRBJ2-2; D may be TRBD1 or TRBD2 (5 bases each). The CDR3 DNA follows: TGCGCCAGCAGCCCGCTCCTTGGGGGCGGGGAGCTGTTTTTT. Encoded protein: CASSPLLGGGELFF.